Presented here are 7 T cell receptor beta chains from one specimen sequenced in a study of OX40 agonist ivuxolimab in advanced cancers. TCRdb's copy holds only in-frame clones and misses some; the assay was immunoSEQ multiplex PCR. The table lists 80,000 to 100,000 clones, roughly 85% of them singletons. The input for sequencing was CD4+ or CD8+ T cells sorted from blood, taken in a trial of the OX40 agonist ivuxolimab. Receptors originate from an adult with an advanced solid tumor such as melanoma, head and neck, liver or kidney cancer.

V is TRBV5-1 and J is TRBJ2-3; D possibly corresponds to TRBD2 (5 bases). Trimming shortened V by 4 bases and J by 2 bases, and 17 bases separated the two germline ends. CDR3 size: 16 residues. The V gene's germline CDR1 is SGHRS and CDR2 YFSETQ. Written as DNA, the CDR3 is TGCGCCAGCAGCCGGGGTGGTAAGGCTTACACAGATACGCAGTATTTT. Amino acid sequence: CASSRGGKAYTDTQYF. The full variable domain, in which reference TRBV5-1 and TRBJ2-3 provide the parts outside the CDR3, is KAGVTQTPRYLIKTRGQQVTLSCSPISGHRSVSWYQQTPGQGLQFLFEYFSETQRNKGNFPGRFSGRQFSNSRSEMNVSTLELGDSALYLCASSRGGKAYTDTQYFGPGTRLTVL.

The gene calls are TRBV27 and TRBJ1-5; no firm D call. Trimming pared 7 bases from V and 0 bases from J, leaving 13 bases between. This CDR3 is built from 15 residues. CDR1 and CDR2 from the germline V gene are MNHEY and SMNVEV (reference sequence). In nucleotides, the CDR3 is TGTGCCAGCAAACCCGGAATTTATAGCAATCAGCCCCAGCATTTT. Translated, it gives CASKPGIYSNQPQHF.

This chain uses TRBV7-3 with TRBJ2-1; D remains ambiguous. V dropped 5 bases and J dropped 0 bases, with 5 bases sitting between them. The CDR3 extends over 13 amino acids. CDR1 and CDR2 from the germline V gene are SGHTA and FQGTGA. The CDR3 DNA is TGTGCCAGCAGCCCCAGCTCCTACAATGAGCAGTTCTTC. Translation gives CASSPSSYNEQFF.

The chain recombines TRBV7-2 with TRBJ2-5; D gene unclear. The CDR3 contains 12 residues. The germline V gene has CDR1 SGHTA and CDR2 FQGNSA. V lost 7 bases, J lost 5 bases, and 11 bases lay in between. The CDR3 spells CASKLSSETQYF. The CDR3 DNA is TGTGCCAGCAAGCTTAGTTCGGAGACCCAGTACTTC.

The chain employs TRBV9 and TRBJ2-5; TRBD2 might be the D (5 bases). V lost 4 bases and J lost 4, with 14 bases in between. Germline CDR1 SGDLS, CDR2 YYNGEE. The CDR3 extends over 14 amino acids. The CDR3 region has the DNA TGTGCCAGCAGCCAAGACCCCGGAGGAGAGACCCAGTACTTC. Protein sequence: CASSQDPGGETQYF.

This chain joins TRBV9 and TRBJ2-3; the D gene is possibly TRBD2 (6 bases). The V end was cut by 2 bases, the J end by 2 bases, with 15 bases between. Per germline, CDR1 SGDLS and CDR2 YYNGEE. The CDR3 is 16 amino acids. CDR3 in amino acids: CASSVTVAATTDTQYF. DNA of the CDR3: TGTGCCAGCAGCGTTACTGTAGCGGCTACCACAGATACGCAGTATTTT.

This chain joins TRBV6-6 and TRBJ2-5; unclear D gene. This CDR3 spans 13 amino acids. The V gene lost 5 bases and the J gene lost 5 bases, with 12 bases spanning the gap. In germline, CDR1 is MNHNY, CDR2 SVGAGI (reference sequence). In nucleotides, the CDR3 is TGTGCCAGCAGTCCTGATCAGGCCGAGACCCAGTACTTC. The encoded protein is CASSPDQAETQYF.